The entry that follows covers one T cell receptor (beta chain) sequence. Its antigen is undetermined. The study ran its PCR with 60 Vbeta and 13 Jbeta primers. Authors' data handling: As a later analysis found, there were 60 million to 90 million unique TCR beta chains, of which roughly 11 million were shared. Sequenced by immunoSEQ multiplex PCR; TCRdb stores in-frame clones only, minus some. Clonal size and the V and J genes are those of that table, whereas D and trimming came from the DNA. Of more than 65,000 clones in the sample, approximately 80% were seen once. V was shortened by 2 bases and J by 4 bases, with 11 bases between the two germline ends. This CDR3 has 14 residues. In germline, CDR1 is SGHVS, CDR2 FQNEAQ. These data are taken from a study of cytomegalovirus exposure and HLA in healthy donors. Study results and caveats: Reports indicated that the classifier achieved high specificity and sensitivity in diagnosing cytomegalovirus status. CMV antigen specificity was confirmed in vitro for three CMV-associated chains. An apparent linkage of common viral pathogens to several of the most significant clusters emerged in a later analysis.

The sample was PBMCs. This chain joins TRBV7-8 and TRBJ2-5; the D is unclear. The sequence came from a middle-aged man in good health and CMV-seronegative. The chain's CDR3 is CASSLSLGRETQYF. In DNA form, the CDR3 reads TGTGCCAGCAGCTTAAGTCTGGGCCGAGAGACCCAGTACTTC.